Shown below are 8 T cell receptor beta chains from a single sample sequenced in a study of molecular identifiers for immune sequencing clone quantification. MiXCR was run by TCRdb on the PCR reads, yielding one entry per CDR3 protein. The sample shows hundreds of thousands of distinct CDR3 sequences, just under 20% of them seen only once. Sequencing input: naive CD8+ T cells from blood, with Jurkat cell RNA spiked in. Subset noted: FACS-sorted CD8+CD4-CCR7+CD45RA+ naive T cells. The receptors here all came from a human donor in good health. Some libraries in this study had Jurkat cell RNA spiked in.

The table lists this clonotype with many counts. V and J are TRBV27 and TRBJ2-3, with D tentatively TRBD2 (10 bases). This CDR3 spans 15 amino acids. V lost 5 bases to trimming and J lost 6 bases, with 18 bases between them. Per germline, CDR1 MNHEY and CDR2 SMNVEV (reference sequence). The CDR3 coding sequence is TGTGCCAGCAGTCCGACAGGGGGACTAGCGGATACGCAGTATTTT. Translation gives CASSPTGGLADTQYF.

In this sample, this clonotype turned up many times. V and J are TRBV4-3 and TRBJ1-2, with D maybe TRBD1 (6 bases). Per the germline V gene, CDR1 is LGHNA and CDR2 is YSLEER. V dropped 0 bases and J dropped 4 bases, with 12 bases sitting between them. The CDR3 runs to 15 residues. The CDR3 DNA reads TGCGCCAGCAGCCAAGATCGCAGGGGACTCTATGGCTACACCTTC. Translating it yields CASSQDRRGLYGYTF.

This chain uses TRBV24-1 with TRBJ2-1; the D gene is possibly TRBD2 (6 bases). This CDR3 spans 16 amino acids. Germline V gene sequence: CDR1 KGHDR, CDR2 SFDVKD. V was pared by 1 base and J by 0 bases, with 9 bases between. The CDR3 protein is CATSDLWTTSYNEQFF. In DNA, the CDR3 is TGTGCCACCAGTGATTTATGGACTACCTCCTACAATGAGCAGTTCTTC.

The sample holds many counts of this clonotype. The chain employs TRBV27 and TRBJ2-3; tentatively, D is TRBD1 (7 bases). The germline V gene has CDR1 MNHEY and CDR2 SMNVEV (reference sequence). The ends were cut back, 7 bases at V and 1 base at J, with 15 bases in the middle. This CDR3 spans 15 amino acids. The CDR3 reads CASTNTGEGTDTQYF. The CDR3 nucleotides read TGTGCCAGCACCAACACAGGGGAGGGCACAGATACGCAGTATTTT.

At least ten counts were recorded for this clonotype. The CDR3, as DNA: TGCAGTGCTAGCCTCCCGGGGCTAGCCAAAAACATTCAGTACTTC. It is translated as CSASLPGLAKNIQYF. The chain carries TRBV20-1 and TRBJ2-4; D assignment may be TRBD1 or TRBD2 (5 bases each). V was cut by 3 bases and J by 0 bases, with 12 bases left in between. This CDR3 spans 15 amino acids. Germline CDR1 and CDR2: DFQATT and SNEGSKA (reference sequence).

The J gene is TRBJ1-1, the V gene TRBV24-1, with a weak D call TRBD1 (5 bases). V was shortened by 2 bases and J by 3 bases, with 15 bases between the two germline ends. The CDR3 has 16 residues. Germline CDR1 KGHDR, CDR2 SFDVKD. The CDR3 loop reads CATSDSRLGGDTEAFF. In DNA form, the CDR3 reads TGTGCCACCAGTGATTCCCGGTTAGGAGGGGACACTGAAGCTTTCTTT.

This clonotype was recorded many times. The rearrangement uses TRBV12-3 or TRBV12-4 and TRBJ2-4, with TRBD1 matching over 7 bases. There are 18 residues in the CDR3. The V gene end was trimmed by 4 bases and the J gene end by 5 bases; junction bases not matched to a gene: 17. The CDR3 is CASSSIRTGEINQNIQYF. Here the CDR3 DNA reads TGTGCCAGCAGTTCGATACGGACAGGCGAGATTAATCAAAACATTCAGTACTTC.

This clonotype has ten or more counts. V gene TRBV6-2 or TRBV6-3 combines with J gene TRBJ1-5; possibly TRBD1 for D (5 bases). CDR3 length: 13 amino acids. Germline assignment: CDR1 MNHEY and CDR2 SVGEGT. V lost 6 bases and J 5 bases, leaving 11 bases between the germline ends. CDR3: CASRETEYQPQHF. The CDR3 coding sequence is TGTGCCAGCAGGGAGACAGAATATCAGCCCCAGCATTTT.